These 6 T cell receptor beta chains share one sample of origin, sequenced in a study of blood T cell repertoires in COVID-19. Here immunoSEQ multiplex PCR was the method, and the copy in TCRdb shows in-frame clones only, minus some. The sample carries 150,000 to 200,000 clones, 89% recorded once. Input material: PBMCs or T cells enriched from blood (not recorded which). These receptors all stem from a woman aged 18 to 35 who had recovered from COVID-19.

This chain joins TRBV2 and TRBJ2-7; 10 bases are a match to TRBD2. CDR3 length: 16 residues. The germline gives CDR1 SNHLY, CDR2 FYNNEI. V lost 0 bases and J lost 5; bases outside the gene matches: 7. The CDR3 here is CASSEAASGRTHEQYF. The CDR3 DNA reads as TGTGCCAGCAGTGAAGCGGCTAGCGGGAGAACCCACGAGCAGTACTTC. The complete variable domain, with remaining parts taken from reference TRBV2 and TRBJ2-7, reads EPEVTQTPSHQVTQMGQEVILRCVPISNHLYFYWYRQILGQKVEFLVSFYNNEISEKSEIFDDQFSVERPDGSNFTLKIRSTKLEDSAMYFCASSEAASGRTHEQYFGPGTRLTVT.

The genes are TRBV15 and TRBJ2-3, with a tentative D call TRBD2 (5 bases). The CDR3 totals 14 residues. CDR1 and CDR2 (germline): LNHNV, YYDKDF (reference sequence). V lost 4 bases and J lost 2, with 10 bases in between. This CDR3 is CATSIRTSTDTQYF. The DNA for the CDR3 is TGTGCCACCAGCATTCGGACTTCCACAGATACGCAGTATTTT.

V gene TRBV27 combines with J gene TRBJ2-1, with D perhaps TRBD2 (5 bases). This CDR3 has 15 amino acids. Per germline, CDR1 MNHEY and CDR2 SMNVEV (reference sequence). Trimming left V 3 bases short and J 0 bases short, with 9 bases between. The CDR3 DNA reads TGTGCCAGCAGTTTTGTAGGGAGCTCCTACAATGAGCAGTTCTTC. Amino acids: CASSFVGSSYNEQFF.

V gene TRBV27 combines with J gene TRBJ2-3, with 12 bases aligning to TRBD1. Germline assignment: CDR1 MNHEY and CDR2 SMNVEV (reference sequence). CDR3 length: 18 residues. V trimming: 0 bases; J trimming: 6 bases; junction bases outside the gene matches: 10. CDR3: CASSLSYKGQGALDTQYF. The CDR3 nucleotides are TGTGCCAGCAGTTTATCTTATAAGGGACAGGGGGCCTTGGATACGCAGTATTTT.

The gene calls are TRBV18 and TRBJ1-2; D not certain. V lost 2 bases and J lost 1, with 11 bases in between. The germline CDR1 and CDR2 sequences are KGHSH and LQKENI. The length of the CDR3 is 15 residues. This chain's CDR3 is CASSPTGNYNYGYTF. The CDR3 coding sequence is TGTGCCAGCTCACCAACGGGTAATTATAACTATGGCTACACCTTC. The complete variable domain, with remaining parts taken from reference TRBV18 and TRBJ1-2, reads NAGVMQNPRHLVRRRGQEARLRCSPMKGHSHVYWYRQLPEEGLKFMVYLQKENIIDESGMPKERFSAEFPKEGPSILRIQQVVRGDSAAYFCASSPTGNYNYGYTFGSGTRLTVV.

The CDR3 region is CASSPTSGNEQFF. CDR3 DNA sequence: TGTGCCAGCAGCCCCACTAGCGGGAACGAGCAGTTCTTC. The rearrangement uses TRBV7-2 and TRBJ2-1; 10 nucleotides match TRBD2. The junction had 5 bases not matched to a gene; V was cut back by 5 bases and J by 10 bases. This CDR3 has 13 amino acids. Germline V gene data show CDR1 as SGHTA and CDR2 as FQGNSA.